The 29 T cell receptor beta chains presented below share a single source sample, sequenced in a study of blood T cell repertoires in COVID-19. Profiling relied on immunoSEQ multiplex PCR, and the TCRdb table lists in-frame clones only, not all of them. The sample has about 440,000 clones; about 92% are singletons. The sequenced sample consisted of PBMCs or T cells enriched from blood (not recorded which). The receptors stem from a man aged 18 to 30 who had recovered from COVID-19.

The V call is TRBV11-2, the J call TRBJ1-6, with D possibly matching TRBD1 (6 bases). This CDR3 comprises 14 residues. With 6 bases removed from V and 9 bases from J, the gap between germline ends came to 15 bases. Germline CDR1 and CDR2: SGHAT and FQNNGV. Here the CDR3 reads CASRLTGQSSPLHF. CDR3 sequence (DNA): TGTGCCAGCAGATTAACAGGGCAGAGTTCACCCCTCCACTTT.

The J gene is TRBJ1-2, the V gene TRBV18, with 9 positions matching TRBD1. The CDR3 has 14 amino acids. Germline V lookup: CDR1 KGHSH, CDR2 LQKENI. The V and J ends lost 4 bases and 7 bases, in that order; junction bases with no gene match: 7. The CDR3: CASSRQTGGGGYTF. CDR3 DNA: TGTGCCAGCTCACGACAAACAGGGGGCGGTGGCTACACCTTC.

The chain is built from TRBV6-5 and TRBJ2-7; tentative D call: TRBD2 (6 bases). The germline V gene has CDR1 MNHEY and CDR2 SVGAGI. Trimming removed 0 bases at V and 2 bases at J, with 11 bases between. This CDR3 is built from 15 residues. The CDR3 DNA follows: TGTGCCAGCAGTTACTCCGGGGCTAGCGCCTACGAGCAGTACTTC. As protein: CASSYSGASAYEQYF.

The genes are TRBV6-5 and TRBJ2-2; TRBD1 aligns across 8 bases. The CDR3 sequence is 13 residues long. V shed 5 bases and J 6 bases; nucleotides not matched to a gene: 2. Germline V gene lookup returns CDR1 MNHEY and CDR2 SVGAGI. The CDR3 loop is CASSQGAAGELFF. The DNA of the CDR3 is TGTGCCAGCAGTCAGGGGGCAGCCGGGGAGCTGTTTTTT.

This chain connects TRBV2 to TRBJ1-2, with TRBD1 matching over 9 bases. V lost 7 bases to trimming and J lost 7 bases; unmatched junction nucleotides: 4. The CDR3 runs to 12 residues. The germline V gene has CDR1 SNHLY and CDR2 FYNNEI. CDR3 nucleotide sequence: TGTGCCAGCACTGGGACAGGGCTTGGCTACACCTTC. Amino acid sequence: CASTGTGLGYTF.

CDR3 region: CASSTAGGSYEQFF. The DNA of the CDR3 is TGTGCCAGTAGTACGGCGGGAGGTAGCTATGAGCAGTTCTTC. This sequence joins TRBV19 and TRBJ2-1; 8 nucleotides match TRBD2. With V trimmed by 4 bases and J by 8 bases, 7 bases remained unmatched. This CDR3 comprises 14 residues. The germline V gene encodes CDR1 LNHDA and CDR2 SQIVND (reference sequence). The whole variable domain, filled in from reference TRBV19 and TRBJ2-1, reads DGGITQSPKYLFRKEGQNVTLSCEQNLNHDAMYWYRQDPGQGLRLIYYSQIVNDFQKGDIAEGYSVSREKKESFPLTVTSAQKNPTAFYLCASSTAGGSYEQFFGPGTRLTVL.

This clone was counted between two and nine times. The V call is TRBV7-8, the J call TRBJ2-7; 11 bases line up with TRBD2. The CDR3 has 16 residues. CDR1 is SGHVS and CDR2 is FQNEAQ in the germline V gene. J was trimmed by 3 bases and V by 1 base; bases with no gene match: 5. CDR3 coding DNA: TGTGCCAGCAGCTTAGGGGGACTAGCGGTCCTCTACGAGCAGTACTTC. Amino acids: CASSLGGLAVLYEQYF.

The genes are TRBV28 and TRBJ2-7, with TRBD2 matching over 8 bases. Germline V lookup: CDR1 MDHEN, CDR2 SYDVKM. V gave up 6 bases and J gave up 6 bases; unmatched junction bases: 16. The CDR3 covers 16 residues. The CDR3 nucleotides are TGTGCCAGCAGCTCTCCCCTGGGGGACGGGAGGGGCGAGCAGTACTTC. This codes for CASSSPLGDGRGEQYF. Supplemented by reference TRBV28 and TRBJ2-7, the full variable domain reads DVKVTQSSRYLVKRTGEKVFLECVQDMDHENMFWYRQDPGLGLRLIYFSYDVKMKEKGDIPEGYSVSREKKERFSLILESASTNQTSMYLCASSSPLGDGRGEQYFGPGTRLTVT.

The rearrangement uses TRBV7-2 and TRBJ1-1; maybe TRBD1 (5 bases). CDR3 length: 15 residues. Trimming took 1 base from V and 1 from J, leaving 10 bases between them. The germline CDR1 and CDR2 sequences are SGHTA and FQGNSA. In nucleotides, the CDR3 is TGTGCCAGCAGCTTAGTAGGGGCAGGGAACACTGAAGCTTTCTTT. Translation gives CASSLVGAGNTEAFF.

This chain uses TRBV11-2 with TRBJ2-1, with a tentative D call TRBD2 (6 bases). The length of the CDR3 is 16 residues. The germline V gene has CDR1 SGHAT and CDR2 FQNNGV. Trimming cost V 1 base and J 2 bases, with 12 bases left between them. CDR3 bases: TGTGCCAGCAGCTTAGTGGGGGGAATTACCTACAATGAGCAGTTCTTC. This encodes CASSLVGGITYNEQFF.

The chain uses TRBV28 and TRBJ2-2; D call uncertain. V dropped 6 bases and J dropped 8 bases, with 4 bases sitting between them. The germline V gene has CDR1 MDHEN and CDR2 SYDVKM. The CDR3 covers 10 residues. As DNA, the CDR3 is TGTGCCAGCAGATCAGGGGAGCTGTTTTTT. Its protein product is CASRSGELFF.

CDR3 DNA: TGTGCCAGCAGCCTAGACAGAACCTCCTATAATTCACCCCTCCACTTT. This gives the protein CASSLDRTSYNSPLHF. V is TRBV7-2 and J is TRBJ1-6, with TRBD1 as a possible D gene (5 bases). Germline V gene lookup returns CDR1 SGHTA and CDR2 FQGNSA. The CDR3 is made up of 16 amino acids. The V and J ends lost 5 bases and 0 bases respectively, with 11 bases between them.

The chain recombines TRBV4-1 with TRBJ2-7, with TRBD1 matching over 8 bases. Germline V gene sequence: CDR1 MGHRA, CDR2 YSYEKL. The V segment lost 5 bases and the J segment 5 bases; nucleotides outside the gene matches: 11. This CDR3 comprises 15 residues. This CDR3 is CASSFRYRGLDEQYF. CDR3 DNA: TGCGCCAGCAGCTTTCGTTACAGGGGGTTGGACGAGCAGTACTTC.

The CDR3 nucleotides are TGTGCCAGCAGCTTAGATACAGGCTACGAGATATTTCCCTACGAGCAGTACTTC. Residues: CASSLDTGYEIFPYEQYF. This rearrangement joins TRBV11-2 to TRBJ2-7, with D perhaps matching TRBD1 (5 bases). Trimming left V 0 bases short and J 2 bases short, with 20 bases between. The CDR3 is made up of 18 amino acids. CDR1 and CDR2 (germline): SGHAT, FQNNGV.

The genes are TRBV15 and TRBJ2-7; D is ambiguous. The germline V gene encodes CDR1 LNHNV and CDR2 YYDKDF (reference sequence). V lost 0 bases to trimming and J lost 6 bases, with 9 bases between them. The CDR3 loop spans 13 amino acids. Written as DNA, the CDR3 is TGTGCCACCAGCAGAGAGCTAGATGGCGAGCAGTACTTC. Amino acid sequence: CATSRELDGEQYF. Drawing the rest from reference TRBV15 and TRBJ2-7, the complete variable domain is DAMVIQNPRYQVTQFGKPVTLSCSQTLNHNVMYWYQQKSSQAPKLLFHYYDKDFNNEADTPDNFQSRRPNTSFCFLDIRSPGLGDTAMYLCATSRELDGEQYFGPGTRLTVT.

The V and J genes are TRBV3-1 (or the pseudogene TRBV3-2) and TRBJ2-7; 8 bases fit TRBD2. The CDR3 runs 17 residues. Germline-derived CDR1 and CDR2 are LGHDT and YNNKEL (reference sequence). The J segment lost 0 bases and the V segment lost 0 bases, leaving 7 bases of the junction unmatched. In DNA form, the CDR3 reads TGTGCCAGCAGCCAAGAGATGAAGCGGGGGAGCTCCTACGAGCAGTACTTC. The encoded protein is CASSQEMKRGSSYEQYF.

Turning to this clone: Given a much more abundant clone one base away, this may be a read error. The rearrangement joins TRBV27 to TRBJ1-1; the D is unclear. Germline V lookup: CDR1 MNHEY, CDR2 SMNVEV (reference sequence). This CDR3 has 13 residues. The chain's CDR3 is CTSSYRRNTEAFF. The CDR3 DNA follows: TGTACCAGCAGTTACAGAAGAAACACTGAAGCTTTCTTT.

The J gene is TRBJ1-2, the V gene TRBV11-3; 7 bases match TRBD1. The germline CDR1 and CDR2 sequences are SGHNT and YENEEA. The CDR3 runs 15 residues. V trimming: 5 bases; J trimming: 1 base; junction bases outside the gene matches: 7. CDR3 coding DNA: TGTGCCAGCAGCCCGCGGACAGGTTATAACTATGGCTACACCTTC. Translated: CASSPRTGYNYGYTF. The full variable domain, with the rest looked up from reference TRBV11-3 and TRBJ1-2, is EAGVVQSPRYKIIEKKQPVAFWCNPISGHNTLYWYLQNLGQGPELLIRYENEEAVDDSQLPKDRFSAERLKGVDSTLKIQPAELGDSAVYLCASSPRTGYNYGYTFGSGTRLTVV.

CDR3 in DNA: TGCAGCGTTGAAGACGGAGCGGCAGGACACCAAGAGACCCAGTACTTC. This encodes CSVEDGAAGHQETQYF. The chain carries TRBV29-1 and TRBJ2-5, with D perhaps matching TRBD2 (5 bases). Looked up from germline, CDR1 is SQVTM and CDR2 is ANQGSEA. The CDR3 contains 16 residues. V lost 0 bases and J lost 0, with 14 bases in between.

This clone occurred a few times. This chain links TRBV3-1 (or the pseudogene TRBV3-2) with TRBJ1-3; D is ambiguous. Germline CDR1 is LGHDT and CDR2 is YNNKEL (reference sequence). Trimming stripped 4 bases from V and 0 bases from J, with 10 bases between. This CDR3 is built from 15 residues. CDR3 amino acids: CASSLRGVSGNTIYF. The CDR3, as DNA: TGTGCCAGCAGCCTGCGGGGTGTCTCTGGAAACACCATATATTTT.

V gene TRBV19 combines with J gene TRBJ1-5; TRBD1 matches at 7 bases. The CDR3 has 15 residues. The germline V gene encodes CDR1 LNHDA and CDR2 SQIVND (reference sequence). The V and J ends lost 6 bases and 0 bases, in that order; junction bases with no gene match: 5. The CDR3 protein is CASRSDRVSNQPQHF. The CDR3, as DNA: TGTGCCAGTAGGAGCGACAGGGTTAGCAATCAGCCCCAGCATTTT. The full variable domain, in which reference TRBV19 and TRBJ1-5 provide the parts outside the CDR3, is DGGITQSPKYLFRKEGQNVTLSCEQNLNHDAMYWYRQDPGQGLRLIYYSQIVNDFQKGDIAEGYSVSREKKESFPLTVTSAQKNPTAFYLCASRSDRVSNQPQHFGDGTRLSIL.

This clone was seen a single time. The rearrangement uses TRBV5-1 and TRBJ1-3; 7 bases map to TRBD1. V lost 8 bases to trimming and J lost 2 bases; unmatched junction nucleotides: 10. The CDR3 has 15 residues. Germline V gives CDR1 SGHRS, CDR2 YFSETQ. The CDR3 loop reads CASNTGEKPGNTIYF. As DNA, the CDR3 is TGCGCCAGTAATACAGGGGAAAAGCCTGGAAACACCATATATTTT.

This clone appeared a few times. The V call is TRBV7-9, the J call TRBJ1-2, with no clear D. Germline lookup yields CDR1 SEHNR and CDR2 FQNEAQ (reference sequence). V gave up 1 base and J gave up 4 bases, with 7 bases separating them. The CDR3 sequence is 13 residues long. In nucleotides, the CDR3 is TGTGCCAGCAGCTTAGACAGTGGCTATGGCTACACCTTC. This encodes CASSLDSGYGYTF.

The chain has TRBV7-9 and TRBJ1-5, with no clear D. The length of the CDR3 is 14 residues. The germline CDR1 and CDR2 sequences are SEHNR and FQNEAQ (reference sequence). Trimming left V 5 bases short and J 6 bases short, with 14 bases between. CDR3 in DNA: TGTGCCAGCAGCGTAGGCCAACCCGGTCAGCCCCAGCATTTT. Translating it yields CASSVGQPGQPQHF. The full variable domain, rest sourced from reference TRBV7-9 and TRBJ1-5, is DTGVSQNPRHKITKRGQNVTFRCDPISEHNRLYWYRQTLGQGPEFLTYFQNEAQLEKSRLLSDRFSAERPKGSFSTLEIQRTEQGDSAMYLCASSVGQPGQPQHFGDGTRLSIL.

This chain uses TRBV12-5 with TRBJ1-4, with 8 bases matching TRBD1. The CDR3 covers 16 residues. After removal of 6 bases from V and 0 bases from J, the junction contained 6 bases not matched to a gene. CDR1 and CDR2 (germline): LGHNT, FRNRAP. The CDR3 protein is CASGSGQVATNEKLFF. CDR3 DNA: TGTGCTAGTGGGTCGGGACAGGTTGCAACTAATGAAAAACTGTTTTTT.

The CDR3 region is CASSATGQYYEQYF. In DNA, the CDR3 is TGTGCCAGCAGCGCGACAGGGCAATACTACGAGCAGTACTTC. The chain employs TRBV9 and TRBJ2-7, with 7 bases aligning to TRBD1. V trimming: 3 bases; J trimming: 3 bases; junction bases outside the gene matches: 6. CDR3 length equals 14 residues. Germline CDR1 reads SGDLS; CDR2 reads YYNGEE.

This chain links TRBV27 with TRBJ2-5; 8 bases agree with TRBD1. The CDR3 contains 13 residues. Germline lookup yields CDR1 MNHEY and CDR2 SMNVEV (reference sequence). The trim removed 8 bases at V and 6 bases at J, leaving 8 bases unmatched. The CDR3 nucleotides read TGTGCCAGCGGACAGGGTACTTTGAAGACCCAGTACTTC. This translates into CASGQGTLKTQYF.

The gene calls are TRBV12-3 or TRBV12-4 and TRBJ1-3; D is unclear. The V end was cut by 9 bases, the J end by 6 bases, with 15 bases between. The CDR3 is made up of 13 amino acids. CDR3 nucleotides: TGTGCCAGTGATGGGCAGGTTTCAAACACCATATATTTT. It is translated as CASDGQVSNTIYF.

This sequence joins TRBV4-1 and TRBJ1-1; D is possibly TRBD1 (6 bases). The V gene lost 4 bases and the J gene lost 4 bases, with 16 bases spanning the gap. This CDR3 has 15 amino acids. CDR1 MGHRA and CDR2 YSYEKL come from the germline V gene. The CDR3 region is CASSLQTGGGTEAFF. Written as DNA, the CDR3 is TGCGCCAGCAGCCTCCAAACGGGGGGCGGCACTGAAGCTTTCTTT.